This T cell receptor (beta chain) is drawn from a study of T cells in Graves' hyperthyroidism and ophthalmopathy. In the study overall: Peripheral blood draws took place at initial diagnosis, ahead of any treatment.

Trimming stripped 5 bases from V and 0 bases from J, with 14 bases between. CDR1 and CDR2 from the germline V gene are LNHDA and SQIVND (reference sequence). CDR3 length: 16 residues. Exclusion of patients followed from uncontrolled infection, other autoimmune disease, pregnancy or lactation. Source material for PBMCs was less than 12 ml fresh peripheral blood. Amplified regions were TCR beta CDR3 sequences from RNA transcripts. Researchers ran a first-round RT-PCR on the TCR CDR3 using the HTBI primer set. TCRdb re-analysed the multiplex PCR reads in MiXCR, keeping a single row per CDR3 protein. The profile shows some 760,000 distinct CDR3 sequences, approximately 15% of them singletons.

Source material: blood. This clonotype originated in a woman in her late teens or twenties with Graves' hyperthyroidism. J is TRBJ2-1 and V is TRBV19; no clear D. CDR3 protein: CASSVGLVLSYNEQFF. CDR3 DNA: TGTGCCAGTAGTGTAGGCTTGGTACTCTCCTACAATGAGCAGTTCTTC.